Each of the 10 T cell receptor beta chains below was sequenced from the same sample in a study of CD4 T cells in relation to SARS-CoV-2 and coronaviruses (dated by TCRdb to the early 2020s). Library generation was performed with the immunoSEQ multiplex PCR assay. TCRdb obtained this table from immuneACCESS and retained in-frame rearrangements with V and J assigned. These tables miss some clones; where compared with another copy, unresolved V genes account for less than half of the shortfall, and the remainder is unexplained. The sample table contains roughly 16,000 clones; only one count was recorded for approximately 80% of them. Roughly a sixth of the sample lies in the top ten. Their specific antigens are unknown. CD4+ T cells from unexposed donors were collected before the COVID-19 pandemic (2011-2018). Following 10 days of culture, the EasySep CD4+ T cell isolation kit was used to isolate CD4+ T cells.

The sample consisted of CD4+ T cells from PBMCs, cultured in vitro. These TCRs come from a human donor in good health.

The V and J genes are TRBV7-3 and TRBJ2-1; TRBD1 might be the D (6 bases). V was cut by 5 bases and J by 3 bases, with 11 bases left in between. The length of the CDR3 is 14 residues. Germline V lookup: CDR1 SGHTA, CDR2 FQGTGA. The chain's CDR3 is CASSRLGHYNEQFF. CDR3 in DNA: TGTGCCAGCAGCCGTTTGGGACACTACAATGAGCAGTTCTTC.

This clone has only a few counts. The chain recombines TRBV5-6 with TRBJ1-4; unclear D gene. CDR3 size: 14 residues. CDR1 is SGHDT and CDR2 is YYEEEE in the germline V gene. V was trimmed by 0 bases and J by 8 bases, leaving 11 bases between them. The CDR3 reads CASSLGTWVEKLFF. CDR3 nucleotides: TGTGCCAGCAGCTTGGGGACGTGGGTCGAAAAACTGTTTTTT. The variable domain in full, with the rest retrieved from reference TRBV5-6 and TRBJ1-4, is DAGVTQSPTHLIKTRGQQVTLRCSPKSGHDTVSWYQQALGQGPQFIFQYYEEEERQRGNFPDRFSGHQFPNYSSELNVNALLLGDSALYLCASSLGTWVEKLFFGSGTQLSVL.

V usage is TRBV2 and J usage is TRBJ1-5; 12 bases align to TRBD1. V lost 5 bases and J lost 7; bases outside the gene matches: 9. The CDR3 spans 16 residues. In germline, CDR1 is SNHLY, CDR2 FYNNEI. As DNA, the CDR3 is TGTGCCAGCAGTCTTAACAGGGACAGGGGGCACCAGCCCCAGCATTTT. As protein: CASSLNRDRGHQPQHF. Drawing the rest from reference TRBV2 and TRBJ1-5, the complete variable domain is EPEVTQTPSHQVTQMGQEVILRCVPISNHLYFYWYRQILGQKVEFLVSFYNNEISEKSEIFDDQFSVERPDGSNFTLKIRSTKLEDSAMYFCASSLNRDRGHQPQHFGDGTRLSIL.

The rearrangement joins TRBV2 to TRBJ2-7, with a tentative D call TRBD2 (6 bases). The V gene lost 7 bases and the J gene lost 2 bases, with 15 bases spanning the gap. Germline V gives CDR1 SNHLY, CDR2 FYNNEI. This CDR3 is 14 amino acids long. CDR3 sequence (DNA): TGTGCCAGCACTACGGGAGCGCCGACCTACGAGCAGTACTTC. Protein: CASTTGAPTYEQYF.

The rearrangement joins TRBV6-1 to TRBJ2-6; D is possibly TRBD1 or TRBD2 (5 bases each). Per the germline V gene, CDR1 is MNHNS and CDR2 is SASEGT. Trimming stripped 2 bases from V and 2 bases from J, with 7 bases between. This CDR3 has 15 amino acids. The CDR3 DNA follows: TGTGCCAGCAGTGAACAGGGAGCTGGGGCCAACGTCCTGACTTTC. Encoded protein: CASSEQGAGANVLTF.

The CDR3 loop is CASSLGGFQETQYF. CDR3 DNA: TGCGCCAGCAGCTTGGGGGGGTTCCAAGAGACCCAGTACTTC. The rearrangement uses TRBV5-1 and TRBJ2-5; perhaps D is TRBD1 or TRBD2 (5 bases each). The CDR3 covers 14 residues. Germline CDR1 SGHRS, CDR2 YFSETQ. V was shortened by 0 bases and J by 1 base, with 7 bases between the two germline ends.

This rearrangement joins TRBV9 to TRBJ1-2, with TRBD1 matching over 9 bases. With 3 bases clipped from V and 4 bases from J, the junction kept 7 bases outside the gene matches. Germline CDR1 and CDR2: SGDLS and YYNGEE. The CDR3 extends over 15 amino acids. This CDR3 is CASSALGTGSYGYTF. For the CDR3, the DNA is TGTGCCAGCAGCGCCCTCGGGACAGGGAGCTATGGCTACACCTTC.

The rearrangement uses TRBV20-1 and TRBJ2-1; 9 bases agree with TRBD2. The CDR3 extends over 15 amino acids. CDR1 is DFQATT and CDR2 is SNEGSKA in the germline V gene (reference sequence). V lost 3 bases and J lost 10; bases outside the gene matches: 13. CDR3 DNA sequence: TGCAGTGCTAGTTTGGCGGGGGGGCCTCATCGGGAGCAGTTCTTC. It encodes CSASLAGGPHREQFF.

The V gene is TRBV9, the J gene TRBJ2-2; tentative D call: TRBD2 (5 bases). CDR1 and CDR2 (germline): SGDLS, YYNGEE. Trimming took off 5 bases at V and 6 bases at J, with 17 bases between the two ends. The CDR3 covers 15 residues. The DNA for the CDR3 is TGTGCCAGCAGGGGTAGGGTCAGCGGATCCGGGGAGCTGTTTTTT. Its translation: CASRGRVSGSGELFF.

The chain uses TRBV21-1 and TRBJ1-3. TRBV21-1 is a documented pseudogene. This CDR3 spans 19 amino acids. This CDR3 reads CASAYPRSPPQLAGNTIYF. Written as DNA, the CDR3 is TGTGCCAGCGCCTACCCTCGTTCCCCACCCCAGCTTGCTGGAAACACCATATATTTT.